This TCR beta chain was sequenced for a study of cytomegalovirus exposure and HLA in healthy donors. Study-level background: The 120 validation repertoires were reported in a later analysis to have been generated on the same platform as the approximately 700 first-cohort repertoires. Whole-study findings and limits: Among TCR beta chains, those listed as cytomegalovirus-associated numbered 164. Generally TCR sequences proved uncommon, though certain public TCRs appeared in numerous donors. According to a subsequent analysis, TCR clusters from the first cohort were inclined to appear together in the 120 validation repertoires.

Repertoires were generated with immunoSEQ multiplex PCR, while TCRdb's copy carries only in-frame clones and drops some. The repertoire consists of around 150,000 clones, with approximately 80% occurring once and the leading ten covering just under 30%. Remarks on this clone: Its antigen remains unknown.

Per the germline V gene, CDR1 is WNHNN and CDR2 is SYGVQD (reference sequence). This CDR3 is 14 amino acids long. V was cut by 1 base and J by 6 bases, with 10 bases left in between. Source material: PBMCs. The receptor comes from a man aged 25-40 years in good health and CMV-seropositive. The chain has TRBV10-1 and TRBJ2-1, with TRBD1 as a possible D gene (6 bases). The CDR3 sequence: CASSEYRASNEQFF. The CDR3, as DNA: TGCGCCAGCAGTGAGTACAGGGCGAGCAATGAGCAGTTCTTC.